One and the same sample provided the 6 T cell receptor beta chains below, sequenced in a study of CD8 T cells in Susac syndrome. After extraction with the RNeasy kit, 0.5 to 1 ug of the RNA was reverse transcribed using random hexamers. TCRdb reprocessed the immunoSEQ multiplex PCR reads via MiXCR and lists one record per CDR3 protein. The table records fewer than 200,000 distinct CDR3 sequences, roughly 90% of them present only once. Sequences were obtained from CD4+ T cells from PBMCs. All receptors come from a human donor with Susac syndrome.

V usage is TRBV5-1 and J usage is TRBJ1-2; TRBD1 agrees at 8 bases. Looked up from germline, CDR1 is SGHRS and CDR2 is YFSETQ. Trimming took 0 bases from V and 6 from J; bases not matched to a gene: 10. This CDR3 comprises 16 residues. The CDR3 loop is CASSLDVGQGADGYTF. The DNA of the CDR3 is TGCGCCAGCAGCTTGGACGTTGGGCAGGGGGCCGATGGCTACACCTTC.

The V gene is TRBV2, the J gene TRBJ2-4; 15 bases fit TRBD2. The CDR3 runs to 16 residues. Germline lookup yields CDR1 SNHLY and CDR2 FYNNEI. The V gene end was trimmed by 3 bases and the J gene end by 7 bases; junction bases not matched to a gene: 4. Written as DNA, the CDR3 is TGTGCCAGCAGTGACGACGGACTAGCGGGAGGGAACATTCAGTACTTC. This sequence encodes CASSDDGLAGGNIQYF.

The chain couples TRBV11-2 to TRBJ2-1; 8 bases match TRBD2. Trimming at V came to 3 bases and at J to 11 bases, leaving 6 bases not matched to a gene. CDR1 is SGHAT, CDR2 FQNNGV, per germline. The CDR3 loop spans 13 amino acids. This chain's CDR3 is CASSFSLADKQFF. The CDR3 DNA reads TGTGCCAGCAGCTTTTCACTAGCGGATAAGCAGTTCTTC. Variable domain in full (rest from reference TRBV11-2 and TRBJ2-1): EAGVAQSPRYKIIEKRQSVAFWCNPISGHATLYWYQQILGQGPKLLIQFQNNGVVDDSQLPKDRFSAERLKGVDSTLKIQPAKLEDSAVYLCASSFSLADKQFFGPGTRLTVL.

The V and J genes are TRBV3-1 and TRBJ2-1, with D perhaps TRBD2 (5 bases). The CDR3 sequence is 15 residues long. Germline values: CDR1 LGHDT, CDR2 YNNKEL (reference sequence). Trimming shortened V by 2 bases and J by 2 bases, and 10 bases separated the two germline ends. The CDR3 nucleotides are TGTGCCAGCAGCCAATTAGCACTAGCCTACAATGAGCAGTTCTTC. Its protein product is CASSQLALAYNEQFF.

V usage is TRBV18 and J usage is TRBJ2-1, with D hard to call. V lost 6 bases to trimming and J lost 6 bases, with 12 bases between them. The CDR3 has 13 residues. The germline gives CDR1 KGHSH, CDR2 LQKENI. CDR3 protein: CASSSGPGNEQFF. The CDR3 coding sequence is TGTGCCAGCTCCTCCGGCCCGGGCAATGAGCAGTTCTTC.

The chain has TRBV30 and TRBJ2-3; 7 bases map to TRBD2. The V and J ends lost 0 bases and 1 base, in that order; junction bases with no gene match: 1. In germline, CDR1 is GTSNPN, CDR2 SVGIG (reference sequence). The CDR3 spans 14 residues. This chain's CDR3 is CAWSVRGGTDTQYF. CDR3 DNA sequence: TGTGCCTGGAGTGTACGGGGGGGCACAGATACGCAGTATTTT.